This TCR beta chain was captured by sequencing in a study of molecular identifiers for immune sequencing clone quantification. Study-wide findings and caveats: In a background of under 1.3 million naive cells, spiked Jurkat TCR RNA from one cell was reportedly detectable.

This clonotype was picked up many times. Its antigen is unidentified. TCRdb recomputed calls from the PCR reads with MiXCR, one row per CDR3 protein. Of approximately 550,000 distinct CDR3 sequences in the sample, 20% to 25% are singletons; the top ten hold approximately 0.84%. The material sequenced was naive CD8+ T cells from blood, with Jurkat cell RNA spiked in. Regarding subset: FACS-sorted CD8+CD4-CCR7+CD45RA+ naive T cells. The source of this sequence is a human donor in good health. Some libraries in this study had Jurkat cell RNA spiked in.

The CDR3 DNA sequence: TGTGCCAGCAGCTTGGTAGGGGGGCGCGAAGACGAGCAGTACTTC. This gives the protein CASSLVGGREDEQYF. The chain recombines TRBV5-4 with TRBJ2-7; D is tentatively TRBD1 or TRBD2 (6 bases each). V lost 0 bases and J lost 5, with 15 bases in between. CDR3 size: 15 residues. Germline V lookup: CDR1 SGHNT, CDR2 YYREEE (reference sequence).